This TCR beta chain was observed in a study of memory CD4+ T cells and cytomegalovirus serostatus. Points from the study as a whole: Each of 60 to 80 CMV-associated TCRbeta sequences occurred in one to five individuals. The CMV-associated TCR signature appears largely within the CD4+ memory repertoire.

The sort gate was single viable CD3+CD4+CD8-CD45RO+ cells for memory CD4+ T cells. The trim removed 3 bases at V and 0 bases at J, leaving 7 bases unmatched. Germline-derived CDR1 and CDR2 are SGHTS and YDEGEE. The CDR3 contains 16 residues. Points on this clone: The antigen is unknown.

In the source study's methods: After removing out-of-frame reads, approximately 2 million distinct TCRbeta sequences remained. Repertoires were generated with immunoSEQ multiplex PCR, while TCRdb's copy carries only in-frame clones and drops some. D and trimming were read from the DNA, whereas the V and J calls and clone size are those reported in that table. Of tens of thousands of clones listed, 77% are singletons. The source material was memory CD4+ T cells from blood. The chain uses TRBV5-8 and TRBJ1-1, with 8 nucleotides matching TRBD1. The TCR sequence derives from an adult in good health and CMV-seronegative. The CDR3 coding sequence is TGTGCCAGCAGCTCAGGGGGCTATTTGTTGAACACTGAAGCTTTCTTT. Protein product: CASSSGGYLLNTEAFF.